This T cell receptor (beta chain) was found in a study of Graves' ophthalmopathy and Graves' hyperthyroidism. Study outcomes and limitations: Sensitivity of about 91% and specificity of less than 82% were achieved when a 13-signature model separated ophthalmopathy from stable hyperthyroidism.

CDR3 length: 15 residues. J was trimmed by 5 bases and V by 5 bases; bases with no gene match: 9. As the template, RNA transcripts were used to amplify TCR beta CDR3 regions. HTBI-primed RT-PCR formed the first round, and a multiplex PCR formed the second. TCRdb re-derived calls from the multiplex PCR reads in MiXCR, one entry per CDR3 protein. The sample holds about 600,000 distinct CDR3 sequences, roughly 39% seen once. In its sample, this clonotype was seen many times. Its antigen is still unknown. The hyperthyroidism patients had a new diagnosis of under 2 months' duration and were aged 18 to 65. The genes are TRBV12-3 or TRBV12-4 and TRBJ1-5, with 7 bases fitting TRBD1. This TCR derives from an adult man with Graves' hyperthyroidism. The sequenced sample was peripheral blood or thyroid tissue (not recorded which). The CDR3 DNA reads TGTGCCAGCAGTCCCGGACAGGTCCCCGATCAGCCCCAGCATTTT. It codes for CASSPGQVPDQPQHF.